Listed below are T cell receptor beta chains from one sample, sequenced in a study of T cell repertoires in cytomegalovirus infection. No cognate antigen is known for these TCRs. Each CDR3 protein is one row after TCRdb ran MiXCR on the reads. The table lists tens of thousands of distinct CDR3 sequences, 25% to 30% of them singletons, with roughly three fifths in the top ten. The specimen was CD8+ T cells from cultured PBMCs, collected from culture after CMV antigen stimulation. These receptors came from a human donor in good health (CMV status not recorded). Some clones in this sample may be carry-over from other donors' samples. Both conserved end residues are trimmed from each CDR3.

V	J	CDR3
TRBV4-3	TRBJ1-5	ASSHGGGQPQH
TRBV7-2	TRBJ2-3	ASSLGRGGTDTQY
TRBV6-1	TRBJ1-1	ASSESARNTEAF
TRBV12-3/TRBV12-4	TRBJ2-7	ASGTQRETYEQY
TRBV14	TRBJ1-1	ASSWPGTGRTEAF
TRBV28	TRBJ1-4	ASSPDRGQEKLF
TRBV15	TRBJ2-1	ATSRGGGGNGYNEQF
TRBV6-2/TRBV6-3	TRBJ2-3	ASSYPPRGTDTQY
TRBV28	TRBJ2-1	ASSSRVGQVYEQF
TRBV7-2	TRBJ2-7	ASSSVSYEQY
TRBV6-1	TRBJ2-1	ASCQGGGEQF
TRBV11-2	TRBJ2-3	ASRTSGGATDTQY
TRBV6-2/TRBV6-3	TRBJ2-2	ASSYASGLQFTGELF
TRBV12-3/TRBV12-4	TRBJ2-7	ASSPWGLAGGASYEQY
TRBV2	TRBJ2-5	ASSGGLAVTLGQETQY
TRBV27	TRBJ1-5	ASSPGRSNQPQH
TRBV28	TRBJ1-3	ASSPIPGNTIY
TRBV27	TRBJ1-2	ASSPEFRVNYGYT
TRBV23-1	TRBJ2-3	ASSQSGAGPRDTQY